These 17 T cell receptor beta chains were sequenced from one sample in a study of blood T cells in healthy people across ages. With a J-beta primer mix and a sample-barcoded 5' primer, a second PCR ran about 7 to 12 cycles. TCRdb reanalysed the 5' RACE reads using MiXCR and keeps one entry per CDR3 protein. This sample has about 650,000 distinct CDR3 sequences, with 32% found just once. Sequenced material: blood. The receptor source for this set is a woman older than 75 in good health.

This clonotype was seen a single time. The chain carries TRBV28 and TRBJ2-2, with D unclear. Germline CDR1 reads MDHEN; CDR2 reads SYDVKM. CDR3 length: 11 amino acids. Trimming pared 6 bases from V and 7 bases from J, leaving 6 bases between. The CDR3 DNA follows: TGTGCCAGCAGAGACGACGGGGAGCTGTTTTTT. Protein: CASRDDGELFF.

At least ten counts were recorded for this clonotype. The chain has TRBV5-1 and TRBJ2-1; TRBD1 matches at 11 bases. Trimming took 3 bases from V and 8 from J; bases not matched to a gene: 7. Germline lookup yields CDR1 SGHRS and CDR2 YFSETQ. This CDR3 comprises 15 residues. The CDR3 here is CASSWTGGEYDEQFF. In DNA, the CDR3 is TGCGCCAGCAGCTGGACAGGGGGCGAGTATGATGAGCAGTTCTTC.

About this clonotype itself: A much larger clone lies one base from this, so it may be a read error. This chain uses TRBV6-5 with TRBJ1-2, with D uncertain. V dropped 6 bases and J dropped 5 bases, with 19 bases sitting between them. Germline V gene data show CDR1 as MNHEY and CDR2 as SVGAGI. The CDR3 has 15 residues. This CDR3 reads CASREDSRGTYGYTF. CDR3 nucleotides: TGTGCCAGCAGAGAGGACTCACGGGGTACTTATGGCTACACCTTC.

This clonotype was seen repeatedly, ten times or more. The CDR3 bases are TGCAGCGCCGGGGAGTTCTATAATTCACCCCTCCACTTT. Protein: CSAGEFYNSPLHF. The chain uses TRBV29-1 and TRBJ1-6, with no clear D. CDR3 length: 13 amino acids. The germline V gene encodes CDR1 SQVTM and CDR2 ANQGSEA. With 7 bases removed from V and 3 bases from J, the gap between germline ends came to 10 bases.

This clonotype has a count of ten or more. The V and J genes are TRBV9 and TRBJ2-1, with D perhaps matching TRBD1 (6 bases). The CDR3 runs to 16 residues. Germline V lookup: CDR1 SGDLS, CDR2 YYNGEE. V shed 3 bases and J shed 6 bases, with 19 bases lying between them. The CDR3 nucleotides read TGTGCCAGCAGCGGACAGGCCAGGGGAGCGGTCAATGAGCAGTTCTTC. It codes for CASSGQARGAVNEQFF.

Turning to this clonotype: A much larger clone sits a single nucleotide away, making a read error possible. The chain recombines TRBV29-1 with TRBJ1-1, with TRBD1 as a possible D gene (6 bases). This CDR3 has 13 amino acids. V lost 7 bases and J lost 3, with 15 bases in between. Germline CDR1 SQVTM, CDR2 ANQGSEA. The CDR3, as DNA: TGCAGCGGGCCTACAGGGAGCGACACTGAAGCTTTCTTT. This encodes CSGPTGSDTEAFF. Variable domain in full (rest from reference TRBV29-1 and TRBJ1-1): SAVISQKPSRDICQRGTSLTIQCQVDSQVTMMFWYRQQPGQSLTLIATANQGSEATYESGFVIDKFPISRPNLTFSTLTVSNMSPEDSSIYLCSGPTGSDTEAFFGQGTRLTVV.

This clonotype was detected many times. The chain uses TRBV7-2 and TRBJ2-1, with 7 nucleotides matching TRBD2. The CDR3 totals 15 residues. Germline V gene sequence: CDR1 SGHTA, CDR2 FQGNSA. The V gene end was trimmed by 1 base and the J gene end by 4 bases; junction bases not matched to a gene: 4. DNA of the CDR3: TGTGCCAGCAGCTTAGTCGCTAGCGGATACAATGAGCAGTTCTTC. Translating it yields CASSLVASGYNEQFF.

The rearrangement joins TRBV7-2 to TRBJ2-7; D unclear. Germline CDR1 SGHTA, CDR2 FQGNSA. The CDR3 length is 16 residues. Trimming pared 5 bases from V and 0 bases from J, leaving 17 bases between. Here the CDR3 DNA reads TGTGCCAGCAGCCTCCCCGGGCTAAGCCACTCCTACGAGCAGTACTTC. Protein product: CASSLPGLSHSYEQYF.

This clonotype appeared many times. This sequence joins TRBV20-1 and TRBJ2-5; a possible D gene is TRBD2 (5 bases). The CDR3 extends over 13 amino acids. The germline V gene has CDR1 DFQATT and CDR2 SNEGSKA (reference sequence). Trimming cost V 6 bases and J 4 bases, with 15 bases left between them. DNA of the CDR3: TGCAGTGCAGGGAGAGGAGGTGGAGAGACCCAGTACTTC. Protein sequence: CSAGRGGGETQYF.

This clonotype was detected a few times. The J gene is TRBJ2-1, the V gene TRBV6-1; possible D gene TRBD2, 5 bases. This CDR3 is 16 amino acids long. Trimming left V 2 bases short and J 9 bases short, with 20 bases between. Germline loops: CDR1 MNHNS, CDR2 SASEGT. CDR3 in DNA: TGTGCCAGCAGTGAACGGCCGGACGGGGAACTCATTGAGCAGTTCTTC. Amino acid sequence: CASSERPDGELIEQFF.

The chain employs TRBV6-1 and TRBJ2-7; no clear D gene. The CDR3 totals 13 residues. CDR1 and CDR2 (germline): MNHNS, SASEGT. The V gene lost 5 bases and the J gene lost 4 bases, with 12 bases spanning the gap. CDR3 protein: CASSSRDPYEQYF. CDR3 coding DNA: TGTGCCAGCAGTTCCAGAGATCCTTACGAGCAGTACTTC.

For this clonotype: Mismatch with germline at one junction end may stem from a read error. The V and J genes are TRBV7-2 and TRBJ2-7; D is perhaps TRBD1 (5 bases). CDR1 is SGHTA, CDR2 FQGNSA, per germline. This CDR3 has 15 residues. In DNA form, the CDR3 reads TGTGCCAGCAACTTAAGGGGATTGGGCAAAAACACTCAGTACTTC. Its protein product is CASNLRGLGKNTQYF.

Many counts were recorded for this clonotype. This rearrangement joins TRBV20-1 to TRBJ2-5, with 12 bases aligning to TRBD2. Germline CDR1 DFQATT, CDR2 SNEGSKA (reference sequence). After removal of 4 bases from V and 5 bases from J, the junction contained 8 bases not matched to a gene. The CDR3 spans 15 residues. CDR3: CSAIAGLAGFETQYF. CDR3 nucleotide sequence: TGCAGTGCTATTGCCGGACTAGCGGGGTTCGAGACCCAGTACTTC.

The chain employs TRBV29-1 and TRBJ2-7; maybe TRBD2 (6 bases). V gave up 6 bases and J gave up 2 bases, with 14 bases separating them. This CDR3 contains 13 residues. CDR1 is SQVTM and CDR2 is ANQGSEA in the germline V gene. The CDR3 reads CSVTSGGAYEQYF. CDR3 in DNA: TGCAGCGTAACTTCCGGCGGGGCCTACGAGCAGTACTTC.

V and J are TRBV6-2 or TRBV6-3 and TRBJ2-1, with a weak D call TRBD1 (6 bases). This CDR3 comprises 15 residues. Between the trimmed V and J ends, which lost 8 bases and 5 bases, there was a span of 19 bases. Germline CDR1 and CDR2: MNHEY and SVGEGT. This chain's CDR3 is CASPRGQGMDNEQFF. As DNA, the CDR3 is TGTGCCAGCCCGAGAGGCCAGGGGATGGACAATGAGCAGTTCTTC.

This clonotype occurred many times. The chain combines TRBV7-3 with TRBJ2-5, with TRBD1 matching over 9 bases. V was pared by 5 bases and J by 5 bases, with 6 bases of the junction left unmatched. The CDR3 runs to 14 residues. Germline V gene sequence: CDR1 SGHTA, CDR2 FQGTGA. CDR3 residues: CASSQTGGRETQYF. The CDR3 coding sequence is TGTGCCAGCAGCCAAACAGGGGGCAGGGAGACCCAGTACTTC.

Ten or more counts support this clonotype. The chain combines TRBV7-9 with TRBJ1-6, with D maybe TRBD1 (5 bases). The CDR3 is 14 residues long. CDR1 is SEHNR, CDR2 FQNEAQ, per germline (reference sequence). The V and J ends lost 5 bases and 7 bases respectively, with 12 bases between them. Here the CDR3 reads CASSPDRGNSPLHF. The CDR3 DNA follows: TGTGCCAGCAGCCCAGATCGGGGCAATTCACCCCTCCACTTT.